This T cell receptor beta chain was recorded in a study of patients and donors after allogeneic stem cell transplantation. This CDR3 region has 14 residues. V lost 4 bases to trimming and J lost 7 bases, with 15 bases between them. Germline loops: CDR1 SGHKS, CDR2 YYEKEE (reference sequence). This clonotype has only a few counts. MiXCR, applied by TCRdb to the RT-PCR reads, yields one record per CDR3 protein. This table holds hundreds of thousands of distinct CDR3 sequences, roughly 13% found once. The chain links TRBV5-5 to TRBJ1-5, with D tentatively TRBD1 (6 bases). The receptor was derived from a human donor who was either an allogeneic HSCT recipient or a stem cell or donor lymphocyte infusion donor (not recorded which). It is not recorded whose cells these are; they may come from a transplant donor. Sequencing was performed on blood, either unsorted or a sorted T cell fraction (not recorded which). CDR3 region: CASSLGGGGQPQHF. The CDR3 bases are TGTGCCAGCAGCCTGGGGGGGGGCGGACAGCCCCAGCATTTT.